Below, 20 T cell receptor beta chains from the same sample are listed, as sequenced in a study of identical twins. TCRdb analysed the 5' RACE reads with MiXCR anew, one entry per CDR3 protein. Found here are 200,000 to 250,000 distinct CDR3 sequences, approximately 12% of them singletons; the top ten hold roughly 4.2%. This sample was shared with a second study, whose subject was yellow fever vaccine responses in identical twins.

The sample comprised memory (CD45RO+) T cells sorted from blood. Source of these receptors: a woman under 30 in good health.

The V gene is TRBV20-1, the J gene TRBJ2-7; 9 positions agree with TRBD2. This CDR3 has 13 residues. V lost 4 bases to trimming and J lost 4 bases; unmatched junction nucleotides: 5. The germline CDR1 and CDR2 sequences are DFQATT and SNEGSKA (reference sequence). The CDR3 nucleotides are TGCAGTGCTACCTCTAGCGGGAATTACGAGCAGTACTTC. Encoded protein: CSATSSGNYEQYF.

This clonotype has just a few counts. The chain uses TRBV2 and TRBJ2-5; D possibly corresponds to TRBD1 (6 bases). V lost 4 bases and J 9 bases, leaving 12 bases between the germline ends. Germline assignment: CDR1 SNHLY and CDR2 FYNNEI. CDR3 length: 12 amino acids. The CDR3 protein is CASSGTDGAQYF. Written as DNA, the CDR3 is TGTGCCAGCAGTGGGACAGACGGGGCCCAGTACTTC.

The chain couples TRBV10-3 to TRBJ2-1; 8 bases fit TRBD2. The CDR3 is made up of 16 amino acids. Trimming at V came to 2 bases and at J to 2 bases, leaving 5 bases not matched to a gene. The germline CDR1 and CDR2 sequences are ENHRY and SYGVKD. The DNA for the CDR3 is TGTGCCATCAGTGAGGTGAGCGGGAGTACCTACAATGAGCAGTTCTTC. It yields the protein CAISEVSGSTYNEQFF.

This clonotype appeared many times. The J gene is TRBJ2-7, the V gene TRBV4-1; TRBD2 might be the D (6 bases). Per the germline V gene, CDR1 is MGHRA and CDR2 is YSYEKL. CDR3 size: 15 residues. The germline V and J ends were trimmed by 0 bases and 5 bases, with 14 bases remaining between them. The CDR3 coding sequence is TGCGCCAGCAGCCAAGATGGTCTAGCGCAGGACGAGCAGTACTTC. Protein sequence: CASSQDGLAQDEQYF.

The rearrangement links TRBV11-1 to TRBJ2-1, with 9 bases that match TRBD1. With V trimmed by 5 bases and J by 6 bases, 11 bases remained unmatched. This CDR3 is 16 amino acids long. The germline V gene has CDR1 SGHAT and CDR2 FQDESV (reference sequence). The CDR3, as DNA: TGTGCCAGCAGCCATACTCCGGGACAGGGAGGCAATGAGCAGTTCTTC. Translation: CASSHTPGQGGNEQFF.

This clonotype was seen a handful of times. The V gene is TRBV21-1, the J gene TRBJ2-2; the DNA was not used to check the table's D call, TRBD1. TRBV21-1 is labeled a pseudogene. This CDR3 comprises 17 residues. For the CDR3, the DNA is TGTGCCAGCAGCTCCGACAGCCACAAATCGAACACCGGGGAGCTGTTTTTT. Amino acids: CASSSDSHKSNTGELFF.

CDR3 in amino acids: CASSLYGRAEETQYF. CDR3 nucleotide sequence: TGCGCCAGCAGCTTGTACGGGAGGGCCGAAGAGACCCAGTACTTC. The gene calls are TRBV5-1 and TRBJ2-5; TRBD2 matches 8 bases. The CDR3 extends over 15 amino acids. The germline V gene has CDR1 SGHRS and CDR2 YFSETQ. With V trimmed by 1 base and J by 3 bases, 5 bases remained unmatched. Using reference TRBV5-1 and TRBJ2-5 for the parts outside the CDR3, the full variable domain is KAGVTQTPRYLIKTRGQQVTLSCSPISGHRSVSWYQQTPGQGLQFLFEYFSETQRNKGNFPGRFSGRQFSNSRSEMNVSTLELGDSALYLCASSLYGRAEETQYFGPGTRLLVL.

The chain is built from TRBV11-3 and TRBJ2-5; 7 bases align to TRBD1. Per the germline V gene, CDR1 is SGHNT and CDR2 is YENEEA. This CDR3 region has 14 residues. The V segment lost 5 bases and the J segment 2 bases; nucleotides outside the gene matches: 5. As DNA, the CDR3 is TGTGCCAGCAGCAACAGGGGAAAGCAAGAGACCCAGTACTTC. Its translation is CASSNRGKQETQYF.

Only a few counts were recorded for this clonotype. J is TRBJ2-2 and V is TRBV2; a possible D gene is TRBD2 (7 bases). The CDR3 loop spans 14 amino acids. Germline values: CDR1 SNHLY, CDR2 FYNNEI. Trimming removed 5 bases from V and 6 bases from J, with 13 bases in between. The CDR3 here is CASSLLGGAGELFF. CDR3 in DNA: TGTGCCAGCAGTCTACTAGGGGGGGCCGGGGAGCTGTTTTTT.

This clonotype was recorded many times. The chain uses TRBV4-3 and TRBJ2-3; possible D gene TRBD2, 6 bases. Germline lookup yields CDR1 LGHNA and CDR2 YSLEER. The CDR3 contains 15 residues. V lost 1 base and J lost 4, with 12 bases in between. CDR3 in DNA: TGCGCCAGCAGCCAAGGAGGGGAGGCCCCAGATACGCAGTATTTT. Translation: CASSQGGEAPDTQYF.

The sample holds many counts of this clonotype. The genes are TRBV3-1 and TRBJ2-6, with no clear D. Germline V CDR1 and CDR2: LGHDT, YNNKEL (reference sequence). This CDR3 spans 16 amino acids. The ends were cut back, 3 bases at V and 2 bases at J, with 11 bases in the middle. The CDR3 nucleotides read TGTGCCAGCAGCCAGACCTTAGGTACTGGGGCCAACGTCCTGACTTTC. This codes for CASSQTLGTGANVLTF. Based on the CDR3 plus reference TRBV3-1 and TRBJ2-6, the full variable domain is DTAVSQTPKYLVTQMGNDKSIKCEQNLGHDTMYWYKQDSKKFLKIMFSYNNKELIINETVPNRFSPKSPDKAHLNLHINSLELGDSAVYFCASSQTLGTGANVLTFGAGSRLTVL.

DNA of the CDR3: TGTGCCAGCAGCTCCGCCGGGACAGGGGACGAGCAGTACTTC. Encoded protein: CASSSAGTGDEQYF. The chain combines TRBV7-2 with TRBJ2-7; 10 nucleotides align to TRBD1. The CDR3 runs 14 residues. Per the germline V gene, CDR1 is SGHTA and CDR2 is FQGNSA. J was trimmed by 5 bases and V by 4 bases; bases with no gene match: 5.

The J gene is TRBJ2-2, the V gene TRBV19; no clear D gene. From germline, CDR1 is LNHDA and CDR2 SQIVND (reference sequence). CDR3 size: 15 residues. Trimming left V 6 bases short and J 1 base short, with 12 bases between. The CDR3 nucleotides are TGTGCCAGTAGGGTTGGGCGGTTGAACACCGGGGAGCTGTTTTTT. Its translation: CASRVGRLNTGELFF.

The table lists this clonotype with many counts. The chain employs TRBV20-1 and TRBJ1-2; D remains unclear. V lost 0 bases to trimming and J lost 2 bases, with 7 bases between them. Germline lookup yields CDR1 DFQATT and CDR2 SNEGSKA (reference sequence). The length of the CDR3 is 13 residues. CDR3 DNA sequence: TGCAGTGCTAGAGATAAAGGGAACTATGGCTACACCTTC. It encodes CSARDKGNYGYTF.

The sample holds many counts of this clonotype. Written as DNA, the CDR3 is TGTGCCAGCAGCTTAGCGAGGAATGAGCAGTTCTTC. Amino acid sequence: CASSLARNEQFF. V usage is TRBV7-2 and J usage is TRBJ2-1; D gene unclear. The CDR3 runs to 12 residues. CDR1 SGHTA and CDR2 FQGNSA come from the germline V gene. V was cut by 0 bases and J by 7 bases, with 4 bases left in between.

The chain combines TRBV20-1 with TRBJ2-1; 9 bases map to TRBD2. The CDR3 extends over 14 amino acids. V lost 1 base to trimming and J lost 9 bases; unmatched junction nucleotides: 7. The germline gives CDR1 DFQATT, CDR2 SNEGSKA (reference sequence). The CDR3, as DNA: TGCAGTGCTAGAGGGACTAGCGACCCGGGTGAGCAGTTCTTC. This codes for CSARGTSDPGEQFF.

This clonotype was detected many times. The chain joins TRBV6-2 or TRBV6-3 to TRBJ2-3; weak D call: TRBD1 (6 bases). The CDR3 has 14 residues. Per germline, CDR1 MNHEY and CDR2 SVGEGT. Trimming took 5 bases from V and 2 from J, leaving 11 bases between them. In DNA form, the CDR3 reads TGTGCCAGCAGTGGACAGCTTTCCACAGATACGCAGTATTTT. Translation: CASSGQLSTDTQYF.

This clonotype turned up a few times. The chain joins TRBV6-5 to TRBJ2-2, with D perhaps matching TRBD1 (6 bases). The CDR3 totals 16 residues. The V gene lost 2 bases and the J gene lost 6 bases, with 16 bases spanning the gap. Germline loops: CDR1 MNHEY, CDR2 SVGAGI. The CDR3 region has the DNA TGTGCCAGCAGTTACAGCCAGGGGAATCACGCCGGGGAGCTGTTTTTT. Translating it yields CASSYSQGNHAGELFF.

This clonotype was seen a handful of times. The chain carries TRBV18 and TRBJ2-7; possibly TRBD2 for D (5 bases). V was cut by 2 bases and J by 5 bases, with 7 bases left in between. This CDR3 contains 12 residues. Germline values: CDR1 KGHSH, CDR2 LQKENI. The CDR3 is CASSPTRDEQYF. CDR3 nucleotide sequence: TGTGCCAGCTCACCAACGAGGGACGAGCAGTACTTC.

This chain uses TRBV20-1 with TRBJ1-2; TRBD1 might be the D (6 bases). V lost 0 bases and J lost 8, with 16 bases in between. This CDR3 spans 14 amino acids. Germline V lookup: CDR1 DFQATT, CDR2 SNEGSKA (reference sequence). CDR3 amino acids: CSARDMVRGNGYTF. In DNA form, the CDR3 reads TGCAGTGCTAGAGATATGGTCAGGGGTAACGGCTACACCTTC.